Presented here are 24 T cell receptor beta chains from one specimen sequenced in a study of beta chain features in type 1 diabetes. The authors reverse transcribed all of the isolated RNA, so sequencing captured expressed TCRB transcripts. Assay used: immunoSEQ multiplex PCR; TCRdb lists only in-frame clones, some missing. The sample consists of 150,000 to 190,000 clones, approximately 8.1% of them appearing once. Sample: central memory CD4+ T cells from blood. The receptors were sampled from a man aged 18 to 35 in good health.

This clone was seen a few times. The V and J genes are TRBV7-2 and TRBJ1-1; TRBD1 matches at 10 bases. This CDR3 has 14 amino acids. V trimming: 4 bases; J trimming: 8 bases; junction bases outside the gene matches: 7. Per the germline V gene, CDR1 is SGHTA and CDR2 is FQGNSA. In DNA form, the CDR3 reads TGTGCCAGCAGCTCGACAGGGGGCGCGGGGGAAGCTTTCTTT. This codes for CASSSTGGAGEAFF.

This clone was counted many times. This rearrangement joins TRBV18 to TRBJ1-1, with TRBD1 matching over 8 bases. Germline-derived CDR1 and CDR2 are KGHSH and LQKENI. The CDR3 covers 12 residues. The V gene end was trimmed by 5 bases and the J gene end by 10 bases; junction bases not matched to a gene: 6. The CDR3 here is CASSFPDRVAFF. Written as DNA, the CDR3 is TGTGCCAGCTCATTCCCGGACAGGGTAGCTTTCTTT.

This clone was found a few times. CDR3 sequence reads: CASSTSGGATDTQYF. The CDR3 nucleotides are TGTGCCAGTTCGACTAGCGGGGGGGCCACAGATACGCAGTATTTT. The chain carries TRBV6-4 and TRBJ2-3, with 14 nucleotides matching TRBD2. Per the germline V gene, CDR1 is MRHNA and CDR2 is SNTAGT. V lost 9 bases and J lost 2; bases outside the gene matches: 4. The CDR3 contains 15 residues.

The chain recombines TRBV11-3 with TRBJ2-3; 9 nucleotides agree with TRBD2. V trimming: 3 bases; J trimming: 5 bases; junction bases outside the gene matches: 9. The CDR3 is 16 residues long. CDR1 is SGHNT and CDR2 is YENEEA in the germline V gene. DNA of the CDR3: TGTGCCAGCAGCTTTGGACTAGCGCCGTCCGTAGATACGCAGTATTTT. Translating it yields CASSFGLAPSVDTQYF.

This clone occurred a few times. The chain couples TRBV5-4 to TRBJ2-7; D perhaps matches TRBD1 (6 bases). V lost 3 bases and J lost 0, with 19 bases in between. The CDR3 is made up of 17 amino acids. The V gene's germline CDR1 is SGHNT and CDR2 YYREEE (reference sequence). The CDR3 coding sequence is TGTGCCAGCAGCTCCGGACAGACGCATTCCCTCTCCTACGAGCAGTACTTC. Protein product: CASSSGQTHSLSYEQYF.

This clone has more than one count but fewer than ten. The rearrangement uses TRBV18 and TRBJ1-1; D is uncertain. Germline V gives CDR1 KGHSH, CDR2 LQKENI. V dropped 5 bases and J dropped 0 bases, with 7 bases sitting between them. This CDR3 spans 13 amino acids. This chain's CDR3 is CASSTGVNTEAFF. CDR3 sequence (DNA): TGTGCCAGCTCAACCGGGGTGAACACTGAAGCTTTCTTT.

V usage is TRBV19 and J usage is TRBJ1-5; D is possibly TRBD1 (5 bases). Per germline, CDR1 LNHDA and CDR2 SQIVND (reference sequence). Trimming took off 6 bases at V and 7 bases at J, with 13 bases between the two ends. The CDR3 is 13 residues long. The CDR3 sequence is CASRKGRGQPQHF. The CDR3 DNA reads TGTGCCAGTAGAAAGGGGAGGGGACAGCCCCAGCATTTT.

The chain combines TRBV5-1 with TRBJ2-7; 11 bases are shared with TRBD1. This CDR3 comprises 15 residues. Trimming cost V 0 bases and J 5 bases; bases outside gene matches: 4. CDR1 and CDR2 (germline): SGHRS, YFSETQ. CDR3 sequence reads: CASSLEGDRGNEQYF. CDR3 nucleotide sequence: TGCGCCAGCAGCTTGGAAGGGGACAGGGGGAACGAGCAGTACTTC.

The table lists this clone with a few counts. The chain joins TRBV27 to TRBJ1-5; maybe TRBD1 (5 bases). V dropped 2 bases and J dropped 2 bases, with 10 bases sitting between them. The germline V gene encodes CDR1 MNHEY and CDR2 SMNVEV (reference sequence). This CDR3 contains 15 residues. The CDR3 nucleotides are TGTGCCAGCAGTTTACAGGGTTTTGGCAATCAGCCCCAGCATTTT. Translated: CASSLQGFGNQPQHF.

In its sample, this clone was seen a few times. This rearrangement joins TRBV5-1 to TRBJ2-5; D possibly corresponds to TRBD1 (6 bases). There are 16 residues in the CDR3. Germline V CDR1 and CDR2: SGHRS, YFSETQ. Trimming stripped 4 bases from V and 0 bases from J, with 16 bases between. CDR3 in amino acids: CASSPAGTTNQETQYF. In nucleotides, the CDR3 is TGCGCCAGCAGCCCGGCCGGGACAACTAACCAAGAGACCCAGTACTTC. The variable domain in full, completed from reference TRBV5-1 and TRBJ2-5, reads KAGVTQTPRYLIKTRGQQVTLSCSPISGHRSVSWYQQTPGQGLQFLFEYFSETQRNKGNFPGRFSGRQFSNSRSEMNVSTLELGDSALYLCASSPAGTTNQETQYFGPGTRLLVL.

This clone was seen many times. The V gene is TRBV7-2, the J gene TRBJ2-5; D possibly corresponds to TRBD2 (6 bases). There are 13 residues in the CDR3. V lost 3 bases, J lost 5 bases, and 10 bases lay in between. CDR1 and CDR2 from the germline V gene are SGHTA and FQGNSA. CDR3 in DNA: TGTGCCAGCAGCTTGCGACTAGAGGAGACCCAGTACTTC. Amino acid sequence: CASSLRLEETQYF.

There are many counts of this clone. The sample contains more than one DNA sequence encoding this CDR3. The V call is TRBV19, the J call TRBJ2-2; D is unresolved. CDR3 length: 15 amino acids. Germline V gene data show CDR1 as LNHDA and CDR2 as SQIVND (reference sequence). With 1 base removed from V and 0 bases from J, the gap between germline ends came to 6 bases. The CDR3 region has the DNA TGTGCCAGTAGTATAGCCGGAGCGAACACCGGGGAGCTGTTTTTT. Translating gives CASSIAGANTGELFF.

This clone was seen only a few times. This chain joins TRBV6-1 and TRBJ1-2; D is perhaps TRBD1 (5 bases). This CDR3 spans 12 amino acids. Germline CDR1 and CDR2: MNHNS and SASEGT. Trimming stripped 6 bases from V and 6 bases from J, with 11 bases between. CDR3 sequence: CASSPLGDGYTF. The CDR3 DNA sequence: TGTGCCAGCAGCCCCTTAGGGGATGGCTACACCTTC.

This clone was counted a few times. This rearrangement joins TRBV2 to TRBJ2-7; D is unclear. Per the germline V gene, CDR1 is SNHLY and CDR2 is FYNNEI. Trimming pared 4 bases from V and 4 bases from J, leaving 5 bases between. The CDR3 is made up of 11 amino acids. The CDR3 coding sequence is TGTGCCAGCAGTGGGCCGTACGAGCAGTACTTC. This codes for CASSGPYEQYF.

The chain joins TRBV30 to TRBJ2-1; 10 bases map to TRBD2. After removal of 2 bases from V and 6 bases from J, the junction contained 7 bases not matched to a gene. The CDR3 sequence is 15 residues long. Looked up from germline, CDR1 is GTSNPN and CDR2 is SVGIG (reference sequence). The DNA for the CDR3 is TGTGCCTGGAGTATGTGGCTAGCGGGAGTCAATGAGCAGTTCTTC. It yields the protein CAWSMWLAGVNEQFF.

This clone was seen at least ten times. The rearrangement joins TRBV4-2 to TRBJ2-7; 12 bases are a match to TRBD2. From germline, CDR1 is LGHNA and CDR2 YNFKEQ. The CDR3 runs to 16 residues. Losses at the gene ends were 2 bases for V and 3 bases for J; bases not matched to a gene: 5. CDR3 in DNA: TGTGCCAGCAGCCAAACCGGGACTAGCGGGCGCTACGAGCAGTACTTC. It codes for CASSQTGTSGRYEQYF.

This clone was seen a few times. The chain recombines TRBV11-2 with TRBJ2-3; perhaps TRBD2 as D (7 bases). Germline lookup yields CDR1 SGHAT and CDR2 FQNNGV. This CDR3 region has 16 residues. V lost 1 base and J 1 base, leaving 12 bases between the germline ends. In DNA, the CDR3 is TGTGCCAGCAGCTTAGGGGGAGGGGGGGGCACAGATACGCAGTATTTT. Its translation is CASSLGGGGGTDTQYF.

The V gene is TRBV7-3, the J gene TRBJ2-3; TRBD2 matches at 8 bases. The CDR3 extends over 14 amino acids. V trimming: 5 bases; J trimming: 2 bases; junction bases outside the gene matches: 3. Germline V lookup: CDR1 SGHTA, CDR2 FQGTGA. CDR3 DNA: TGTGCCAGCAGCCCCGGACTAGCCACAGATACGCAGTATTTT. It yields the protein CASSPGLATDTQYF.

This clone was counted only a few times. As DNA, the CDR3 is TGTGCCAGCAGCCCAGGGTACAATCAGCCCCAGCATTTT. It is translated as CASSPGYNQPQHF. The chain carries TRBV7-2 and TRBJ1-5; D is perhaps TRBD1 (5 bases). Trimming shortened V by 5 bases and J by 3 bases, and 8 bases separated the two germline ends. Germline CDR1 is SGHTA and CDR2 is FQGNSA. The CDR3 consists of 13 residues.

The rearrangement links TRBV29-1 to TRBJ2-3; TRBD1 is a possible D gene (6 bases). V lost 5 bases to trimming and J lost 1 base, with 10 bases between them. The germline V gene has CDR1 SQVTM and CDR2 ANQGSEA. The CDR3 loop spans 13 amino acids. The chain's CDR3 is CSVSWTGTDTQYF. CDR3 DNA sequence: TGCAGCGTTTCTTGGACAGGCACAGATACGCAGTATTTT.

This clone was counted a few times. CDR3 region: CASSPLWQGETEAFF. The DNA of the CDR3 is TGCGCCAGCAGCCCCCTTTGGCAGGGGGAGACTGAAGCTTTCTTT. The rearrangement uses TRBV4-3 and TRBJ1-1, with 7 bases identical to TRBD1. Trimming removed 4 bases from V and 5 bases from J; junction bases left unmatched: 10. From germline, CDR1 is LGHNA and CDR2 YSLEER. The CDR3 runs 15 residues.

This clone showed up just a few times. This chain joins TRBV28 and TRBJ1-6; 7 bases are a match to TRBD1. Germline loops: CDR1 MDHEN, CDR2 SYDVKM. V gave up 7 bases and J gave up 3 bases; unmatched junction bases: 6. The CDR3 extends over 15 amino acids. The CDR3 loop reads CASNLRQGYNSPLHF. The DNA for the CDR3 is TGTGCCAGCAACCTCCGACAGGGCTATAATTCACCCCTCCACTTT.

This clone was observed at least ten times. The chain couples TRBV10-3 to TRBJ1-2; D remains ambiguous. This CDR3 has 14 amino acids. Per the germline V gene, CDR1 is ENHRY and CDR2 is SYGVKD. Deletions cut 0 bases from V and 8 bases from J, with 13 bases between. Here the CDR3 reads CAISESGQDGGYTF. The CDR3 region has the DNA TGTGCCATCAGTGAGTCTGGGCAGGATGGAGGCTACACCTTC.

This clone was observed many times. This chain links TRBV7-2 with TRBJ2-2; 9 bases agree with TRBD2. Germline trimming cut 5 bases from V and 4 bases from J; bases unmatched to any gene: 8. Per the germline V gene, CDR1 is SGHTA and CDR2 is FQGNSA. The CDR3 covers 16 residues. This CDR3 reads CASSKLAGSITGELFF. Written as DNA, the CDR3 is TGTGCCAGCAGCAAGCTAGCGGGGAGTATCACCGGGGAGCTGTTTTTT.